The 17 T cell receptor beta chains reported below all come from one sample, sequenced in a study of T cell responses to AZD1222 COVID-19 vaccine. Produced via immunoSEQ multiplex PCR; TCRdb's table is partial and in-frame only. This table holds approximately 99,000 clones, approximately 89% found once. Source: peripheral blood, taken 28 days after the second AZD1222 dose. Source of these receptors: an adult who received the AZD1222 COVID-19 vaccine.

This chain joins TRBV7-9 and TRBJ2-7, with D tentatively TRBD1 (6 bases). There are 15 residues in the CDR3. V was trimmed by 1 base and J by 3 bases, leaving 13 bases between them. CDR1 and CDR2 (germline): SEHNR, FQNEAQ (reference sequence). CDR3 in amino acids: CASSLGLEGGYEQYF. In DNA, the CDR3 is TGTGCCAGCAGCTTAGGTCTAGAAGGGGGCTACGAGCAGTACTTC. Filled out from reference TRBV7-9 and TRBJ2-7, the complete variable domain reads DTGVSQNPRHKITKRGQNVTFRCDPISEHNRLYWYRQTLGQGPEFLTYFQNEAQLEKSRLLSDRFSAERPKGSFSTLEIQRTEQGDSAMYLCASSLGLEGGYEQYFGPGTRLTVT.

The chain is built from TRBV18 and TRBJ1-1; unclear D gene. The CDR3 spans 14 residues. V was pared by 1 base and J by 1 base, with 7 bases between. Germline CDR1 and CDR2: KGHSH and LQKENI. The CDR3 region has the DNA TGTGCCAGCTCACCACAGGGTCAGAACACTGAAGCTTTCTTT. Residues: CASSPQGQNTEAFF. The variable domain in full, completed from reference TRBV18 and TRBJ1-1, reads NAGVMQNPRHLVRRRGQEARLRCSPMKGHSHVYWYRQLPEEGLKFMVYLQKENIIDESGMPKERFSAEFPKEGPSILRIQQVVRGDSAAYFCASSPQGQNTEAFFGQGTRLTVV.

The CDR3 nucleotides are TGTGCCAGCAGCCCCCCTCGACTAGCGGGAGGAACTTACGAGCAGTACTTC. It is translated as CASSPPRLAGGTYEQYF. The chain recombines TRBV7-9 with TRBJ2-7; 13 bases are a match to TRBD2. J was trimmed by 4 bases and V by 5 bases; bases with no gene match: 11. Germline V gives CDR1 SEHNR, CDR2 FQNEAQ (reference sequence). The CDR3 length is 17 residues.

The gene calls are TRBV21-1 and TRBJ2-4; the D call TRBD2 from the table was never checked on the DNA. TRBV21-1 corresponds to a pseudogene. The CDR3 loop spans 20 amino acids. CDR3 loop: CASIFERGLAGGGMENIQYF. The CDR3 DNA is TGTGCCAGCATATTTGAGAGGGGACTAGCGGGAGGCGGGATGGAAAACATTCAGTACTTC.

J is TRBJ2-5 and V is TRBV7-2; D not certain. V was cut by 6 bases and J by 4 bases, with 6 bases left in between. The CDR3 runs to 11 residues. Germline V gene sequence: CDR1 SGHTA, CDR2 FQGNSA. The CDR3 nucleotides are TGTGCCAGCAGGCAGGCAGAGACCCAGTACTTC. It codes for CASRQAETQYF.

The chain uses TRBV6-1 and TRBJ2-2; D is unclear. CDR3 length equals 16 residues. Germline loops: CDR1 MNHNS, CDR2 SASEGT. Trimming took off 2 bases at V and 6 bases at J, with 16 bases between the two ends. The DNA of the CDR3 is TGTGCCAGCAGTGAACCAAGTTACAATGGGGCCGGGGAGCTGTTTTTT. Its protein product is CASSEPSYNGAGELFF.

V and J are TRBV28 and TRBJ1-4; 7 nucleotides match TRBD1. The CDR3 contains 14 residues. CDR1 MDHEN and CDR2 SYDVKM come from the germline V gene. V trimming: 4 bases; J trimming: 6 bases; junction bases outside the gene matches: 5. CDR3 bases: TGTGCCAGCAGTTCCCCAGGGGGGGATGAAAAACTGTTTTTT. This codes for CASSSPGGDEKLFF.

The sample holds one count of this clone. DNA for the CDR3: TGTGCCACCAGCAATCGGCAGACAGGGGCCGAGCAGTACTTC. Protein product: CATSNRQTGAEQYF. The chain couples TRBV15 to TRBJ2-7, with 8 nucleotides matching TRBD1. This CDR3 has 14 residues. Germline V gives CDR1 LNHNV, CDR2 YYDKDF (reference sequence). V lost 4 bases and J lost 6; bases outside the gene matches: 8.

A word on this clone: The same CDR3 also results from other DNA sequences found in this sample. This chain links TRBV28 with TRBJ1-6; D gene ambiguous. From germline, CDR1 is MDHEN and CDR2 SYDVKM. CDR3 length equals 12 residues. The V gene lost 4 bases and the J gene lost 7 bases, with 5 bases spanning the gap. CDR3 protein: CASSSGNSPLHF. CDR3 coding DNA: TGTGCCAGCAGTTCGGGGAATTCACCCCTCCACTTT.

The rearrangement joins TRBV6-5 to TRBJ1-2, with TRBD1 matching 7 bases. V shed 2 bases and J 8 bases; nucleotides not matched to a gene: 5. The CDR3 has 13 amino acids. Germline assignment: CDR1 MNHEY and CDR2 SVGAGI. CDR3 bases: TGTGCCAGCAGTTACAACTACAGGGGAGGCTACACCTTC. Protein sequence: CASSYNYRGGYTF.

This clone has just one count. The V call is TRBV5-3, the J call TRBJ2-7, with 9 bases lining up with TRBD2. TRBV5-3 is an open reading frame, and its role is uncertain. This CDR3 has 15 residues. The junction had 9 bases not matched to a gene; V was cut back by 4 bases and J by 4 bases. The CDR3 nucleotides are TGTGCCAGAAGCGGGCCGACTAGCGGTGGGTACGAGCAGTACTTC. Its translation is CARSGPTSGGYEQYF.

This clone was seen once. This chain connects TRBV7-9 to TRBJ2-5; 7 nucleotides match TRBD2. V was clipped by 2 bases and J by 2 bases; unmatched bases: 11. CDR3 length equals 17 residues. Germline assignment: CDR1 SEHNR and CDR2 FQNEAQ (reference sequence). This CDR3 is CASSLWPRAGAQETQYF. CDR3 coding DNA: TGTGCCAGCAGCTTATGGCCCCGGGCGGGAGCACAAGAGACCCAGTACTTC. The full variable domain, rest sourced from reference TRBV7-9 and TRBJ2-5, is DTGVSQNPRHKITKRGQNVTFRCDPISEHNRLYWYRQTLGQGPEFLTYFQNEAQLEKSRLLSDRFSAERPKGSFSTLEIQRTEQGDSAMYLCASSLWPRAGAQETQYFGPGTRLLVL.

V and J are TRBV28 and TRBJ2-7; TRBD1 matches 7 bases. The CDR3 is 15 residues long. Germline trimming cut 5 bases from V and 1 base from J; bases unmatched to any gene: 8. Germline V gene data show CDR1 as MDHEN and CDR2 as SYDVKM. The CDR3 region has the DNA TGTGCCAGCAGTGAACAGGGGTGGTCATCCTACGAGCAGTACTTC. This gives the protein CASSEQGWSSYEQYF.

The chain is built from TRBV19 and TRBJ2-5, with D tentatively TRBD1 (5 bases). The CDR3 spans 13 residues. V dropped 6 bases and J dropped 5 bases, with 13 bases sitting between them. Germline assignment: CDR1 LNHDA and CDR2 SQIVND (reference sequence). The CDR3 DNA is TGTGCCAGTAGCCCAGGGTACTCGGAGACCCAGTACTTC. It is translated as CASSPGYSETQYF.

The chain has TRBV12-5 and TRBJ2-1, with 13 bases identical to TRBD2. The germline V gene has CDR1 LGHNT and CDR2 FRNRAP. The V segment lost 6 bases and the J segment 5 bases; nucleotides outside the gene matches: 4. The CDR3 sequence is 15 residues long. The DNA of the CDR3 is TGTGCTAGTGGCCTCGGACTAGCGGGAGACAATGAGCAGTTCTTC. Translating gives CASGLGLAGDNEQFF.

V usage is TRBV3-1 (or the pseudogene TRBV3-2) and J usage is TRBJ2-1; no clear D. The CDR3 has 15 amino acids. The germline gives CDR1 LGHDT, CDR2 YNNKEL (reference sequence). V lost 3 bases, J lost 9 bases, and 18 bases lay in between. The CDR3 protein is CASSQVGSRTGEQFF. In DNA form, the CDR3 reads TGTGCCAGCAGCCAGGTCGGATCAAGGACCGGTGAGCAGTTCTTC.

This chain joins TRBV7-9 and TRBJ2-2, with D possibly being TRBD1 (5 bases). V gave up 6 bases and J gave up 0 bases, with 8 bases separating them. This CDR3 contains 14 residues. Germline V gene sequence: CDR1 SEHNR, CDR2 FQNEAQ (reference sequence). The CDR3 loop is CASRRTTNTGELFF. CDR3 coding DNA: TGTGCCAGCAGAAGGACAACGAACACCGGGGAGCTGTTTTTT.